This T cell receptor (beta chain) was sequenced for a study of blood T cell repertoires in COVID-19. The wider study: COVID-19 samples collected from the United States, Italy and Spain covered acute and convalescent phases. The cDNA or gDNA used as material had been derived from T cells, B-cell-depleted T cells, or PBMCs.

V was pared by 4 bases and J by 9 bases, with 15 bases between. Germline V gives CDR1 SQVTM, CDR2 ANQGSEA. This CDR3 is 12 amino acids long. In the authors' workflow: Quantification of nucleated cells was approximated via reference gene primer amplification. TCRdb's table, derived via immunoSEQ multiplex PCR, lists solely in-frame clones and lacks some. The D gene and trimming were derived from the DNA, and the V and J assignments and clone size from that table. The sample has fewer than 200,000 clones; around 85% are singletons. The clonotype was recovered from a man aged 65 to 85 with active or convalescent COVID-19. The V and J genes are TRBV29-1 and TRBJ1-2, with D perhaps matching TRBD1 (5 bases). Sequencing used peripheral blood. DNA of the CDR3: TGCAGCGTTGCAAAACAGGAGTTTAGCTACACCTTC. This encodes CSVAKQEFSYTF. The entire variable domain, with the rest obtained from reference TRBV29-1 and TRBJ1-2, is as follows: SAVISQKPSRDICQRGTSLTIQCQVDSQVTMMFWYRQQPGQSLTLIATANQGSEATYESGFVIDKFPISRPNLTFSTLTVSNMSPEDSSIYLCSVAKQEFSYTFGSGTRLTVV.